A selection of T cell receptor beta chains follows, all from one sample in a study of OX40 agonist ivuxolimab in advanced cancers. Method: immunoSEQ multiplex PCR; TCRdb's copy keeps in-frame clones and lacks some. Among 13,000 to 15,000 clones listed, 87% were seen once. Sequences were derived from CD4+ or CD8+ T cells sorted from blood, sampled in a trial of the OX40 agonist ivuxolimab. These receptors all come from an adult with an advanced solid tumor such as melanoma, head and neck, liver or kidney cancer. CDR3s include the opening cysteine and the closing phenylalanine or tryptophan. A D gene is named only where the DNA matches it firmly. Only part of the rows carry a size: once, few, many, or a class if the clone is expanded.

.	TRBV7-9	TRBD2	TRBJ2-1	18	CASSVTDPGTSGRLGQFF	TGTGCCAGCAGCGTAACGGACCCCGGGACTAGCGGGAGGCTTGGACAGTTCTTC
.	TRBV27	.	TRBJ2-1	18	CASSFDPGAGDSYNEQFF	TGTGCCAGCAGTTTCGACCCAGGGGCGGGCGACTCCTACAATGAGCAGTTCTTC
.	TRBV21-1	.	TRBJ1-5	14	CASTPGQTNQPQHF	TGTGCCAGCACACCGGGACAAACGAATCAGCCCCAGCATTTT
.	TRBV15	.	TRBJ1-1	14	CATSRAGDSTEAFF	TGTGCCACCAGCAGAGCGGGTGATAGCACTGAAGCTTTCTTT
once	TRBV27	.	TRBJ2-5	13	CASKDGFQETQYF	TGTGCCAGCAAAGACGGCTTCCAAGAGACCCAGTACTTC
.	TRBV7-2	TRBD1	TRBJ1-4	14	CASSPQQGNEKLFF	TGTGCCAGCAGCCCCCAACAGGGGAATGAAAAACTGTTTTTT
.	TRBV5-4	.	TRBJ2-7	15	CASSLARDGSYEQYF	TGTGCCAGCAGCTTGGCGCGTGACGGGTCCTACGAGCAGTACTTC
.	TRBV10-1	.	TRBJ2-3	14	CASSEKGITDTQYF	TGCGCCAGCAGTGAGAAGGGAATCACAGATACGCAGTATTTT
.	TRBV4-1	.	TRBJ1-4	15	CASSTRRGGREKLFF	TGCGCCAGCAGCACCCGCCGCGGGGGGCGCGAAAAACTGTTTTTT
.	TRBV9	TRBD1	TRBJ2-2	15	CASSRRQGVAGELFF	TGTGCCAGCAGTAGGAGACAGGGGGTTGCCGGGGAGCTGTTTTTT
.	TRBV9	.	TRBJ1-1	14	CASSVGGSDTEAFF	TGTGCCAGCAGCGTAGGGGGGTCTGACACTGAAGCTTTCTTT
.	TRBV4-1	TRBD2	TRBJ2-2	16	CASSPRSGTNTGELFF	TGCGCCAGCAGCCCCCGTAGCGGGACGAACACCGGGGAGCTGTTTTTT
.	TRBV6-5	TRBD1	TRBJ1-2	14	CASSYFRDSYGYTF	TGTGCCAGCAGTTACTTCCGGGACAGCTATGGCTACACCTTC
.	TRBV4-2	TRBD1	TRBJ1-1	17	CASSQPNRGPLNTEAFF	TGTGCCAGCAGCCAACCTAACAGGGGCCCCCTGAACACTGAAGCTTTCTTT
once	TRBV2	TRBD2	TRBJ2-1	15	CASSGSGISYNEQFF	TGTGCCAGCAGTGGTAGCGGGATAAGCTACAATGAGCAGTTCTTC
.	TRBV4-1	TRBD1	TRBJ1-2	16	CASSPYGQGLTAGYTF	TGCGCCAGCAGCCCTTACGGACAGGGACTAACTGCTGGCTACACCTTC
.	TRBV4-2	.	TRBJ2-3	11	CASSDTDTQYF	TGTGCCAGCTCGGACACAGATACGCAGTATTTT
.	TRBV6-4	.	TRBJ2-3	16	CASSDSGGAKGDTQYF	TGTGCCAGCAGTGACTCAGGGGGGGCCAAAGGAGATACGCAGTATTTT
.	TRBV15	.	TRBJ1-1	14	CATSRGQAGTEAFF	TGTGCCACCAGCAGAGGCCAAGCAGGCACTGAAGCTTTCTTT
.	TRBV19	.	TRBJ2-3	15	CASTMGRGSTDTQYF	TGTGCCAGTACCATGGGCAGGGGTAGCACAGATACGCAGTATTTT
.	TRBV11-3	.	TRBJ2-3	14	CASSLVGKTDTQYF	TGTGCCAGCAGCTTGGTCGGGAAGACAGATACGCAGTATTTT
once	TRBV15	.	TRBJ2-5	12	CATSSLGETQYF	TGTGCCACCAGCAGCCTAGGCGAGACCCAGTACTTC
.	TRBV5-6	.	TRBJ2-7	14	CASSLDGVTYEQYF	TGTGCCAGCAGCTTGGACGGGGTGACCTACGAGCAGTACTTC
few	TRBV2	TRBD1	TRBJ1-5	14	CASTGTGGIQPQHF	TGTGCCAGCACCGGGACAGGGGGCATTCAGCCCCAGCATTTT
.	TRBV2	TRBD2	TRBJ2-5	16	CASVGGLAGEQETQYF	TGTGCCAGCGTGGGGGGACTAGCGGGGGAGCAAGAGACCCAGTACTTC
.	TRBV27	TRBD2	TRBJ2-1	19	CASSLSGASGRALRNEQFF	TGTGCCAGCAGTTTATCGGGGGCTAGCGGGAGGGCCCTCCGGAATGAGCAGTTCTTC
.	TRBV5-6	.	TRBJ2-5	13	CASSADSAETQYF	TGTGCCAGCAGCGCGGACAGCGCGGAGACCCAGTACTTC
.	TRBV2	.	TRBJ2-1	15	CASRATGGSYNEQFF	TGTGCCAGCAGAGCCACAGGAGGCTCCTACAATGAGCAGTTCTTC
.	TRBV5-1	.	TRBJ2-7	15	CASSLVSGNSYEQYF	TGCGCCAGCAGCTTGGTCTCAGGAAATTCCTACGAGCAGTACTTC
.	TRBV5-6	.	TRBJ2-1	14	CASSLRGVYNEQFF	TGTGCCAGCAGCTTGAGGGGGGTTTACAATGAGCAGTTCTTC
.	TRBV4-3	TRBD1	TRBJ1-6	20	CASSQDLEGQAFSYNSPLHF	TGCGCCAGCAGCCAAGATTTGGAGGGACAGGCCTTCTCCTATAATTCACCCCTCCACTTT
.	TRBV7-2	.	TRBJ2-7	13	CASSRGGGYEQYF	TGTGCCAGCAGCCGTGGTGGCGGATACGAGCAGTACTTC
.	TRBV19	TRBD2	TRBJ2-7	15	CASSFSGTSGYEQYF	TGTGCCAGTAGTTTTTCCGGGACTAGTGGCTACGAGCAGTACTTC
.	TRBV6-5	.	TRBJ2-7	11	CASSSNYEQYF	TGTGCCAGCAGCTCAAACTACGAGCAGTACTTC
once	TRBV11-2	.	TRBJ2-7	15	CASSLVTGTFYEQYF	TGTGCCAGCAGCTTAGTAACCGGGACTTTTTACGAGCAGTACTTC
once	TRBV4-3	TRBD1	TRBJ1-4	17	CASSPILGGTGSEKLFF	TGCGCCAGCAGCCCGATCCTGGGGGGGACAGGGAGTGAAAAACTGTTTTTT
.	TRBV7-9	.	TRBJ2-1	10	CASSLDEQFF	TGTGCCAGCAGCCTAGATGAGCAGTTCTTC
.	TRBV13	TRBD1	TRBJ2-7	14	CASSFGDSSYEQYF	TGTGCCAGCAGCTTCGGGGACAGCTCCTACGAGCAGTACTTC
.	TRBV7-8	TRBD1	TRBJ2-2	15	CASSSGQTNTGELFF	TGTGCCAGCAGCTCGGGACAGACGAACACCGGGGAGCTGTTTTTT
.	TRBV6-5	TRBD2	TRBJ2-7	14	CASNSAGVFYEQYF	TGTGCCAGCAACTCCGCGGGGGTATTCTACGAGCAGTACTTC
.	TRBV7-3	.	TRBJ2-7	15	CASSLAGGMAYEQYF	TGTGCCAGCAGCTTAGCGGGTGGGATGGCCTACGAGCAGTACTTC
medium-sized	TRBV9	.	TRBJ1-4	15	CASSVEPGPGEKLFF	TGTGCCAGCAGCGTCGAACCGGGCCCAGGTGAAAAACTGTTTTTT
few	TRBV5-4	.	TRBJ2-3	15	CASSLASRLTDTQYF	TGTGCCAGCAGCTTGGCTAGCCGACTCACAGATACGCAGTATTTT
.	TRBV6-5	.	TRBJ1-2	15	CASSYSPSEDYGYTF	TGTGCCAGCAGTTACTCCCCCAGTGAGGACTATGGCTACACCTTC
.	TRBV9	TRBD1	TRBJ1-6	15	CASSPRTGENSPLHF	TGTGCCAGCAGCCCCCGGACAGGGGAAAATTCACCCCTCCACTTT
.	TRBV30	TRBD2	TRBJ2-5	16	CAFLSWGGEVPETQYF	TGTGCCTTCTTATCCTGGGGGGGAGAGGTCCCAGAGACCCAGTACTTC
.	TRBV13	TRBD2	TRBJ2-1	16	CASSSPLAGTYNEQFF	TGTGCCAGCAGCTCACCACTAGCGGGAACTTACAATGAGCAGTTCTTC
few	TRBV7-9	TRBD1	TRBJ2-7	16	CASSAPTGTGGYEQYF	TGTGCCAGCAGCGCCCCGACCGGGACAGGGGGCTACGAGCAGTACTTC
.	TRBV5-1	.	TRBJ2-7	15	CASSFSPGPTYEQYF	TGCGCCAGCAGCTTCTCGCCGGGGCCCACCTACGAGCAGTACTTC
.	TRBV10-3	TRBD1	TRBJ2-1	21	CAISESLRDSEYSPSYNEQFF	TGTGCCATCAGTGAGTCGTTAAGGGACAGCGAATATTCCCCCTCCTACAATGAGCAGTTCTTC
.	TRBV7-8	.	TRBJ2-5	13	CASSSNPQETQYF	TGTGCCAGCAGCTCCAACCCACAAGAGACCCAGTACTTC
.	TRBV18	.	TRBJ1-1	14	CASSPTPWDTEAFF	TGTGCCAGCTCACCAACTCCGTGGGACACTGAAGCTTTCTTT
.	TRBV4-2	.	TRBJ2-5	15	CASSQDRQYQETQYF	TGTGCCAGCAGCCAAGATAGGCAGTACCAAGAGACCCAGTACTTC
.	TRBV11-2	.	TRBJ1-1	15	CASSSLDTPNTEAFF	TGTGCCAGCAGCTCATTAGACACCCCGAACACTGAAGCTTTCTTT